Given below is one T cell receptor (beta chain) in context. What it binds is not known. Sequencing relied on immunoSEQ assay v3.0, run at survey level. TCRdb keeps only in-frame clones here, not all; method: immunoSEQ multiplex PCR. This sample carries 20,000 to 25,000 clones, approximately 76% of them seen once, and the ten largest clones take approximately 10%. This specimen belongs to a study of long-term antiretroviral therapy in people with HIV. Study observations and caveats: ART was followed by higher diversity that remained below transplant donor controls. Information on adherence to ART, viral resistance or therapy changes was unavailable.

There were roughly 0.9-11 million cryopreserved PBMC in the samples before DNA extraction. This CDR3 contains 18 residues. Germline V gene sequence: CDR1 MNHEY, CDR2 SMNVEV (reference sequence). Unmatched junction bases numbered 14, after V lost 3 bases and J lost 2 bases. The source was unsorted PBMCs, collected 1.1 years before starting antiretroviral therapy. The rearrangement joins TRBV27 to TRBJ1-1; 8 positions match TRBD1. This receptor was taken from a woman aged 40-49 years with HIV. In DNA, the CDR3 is TGTGCCAGCAGTTTCAGGACAGGGTCGCGTTCTATCAACACTGAAGCTTTCTTT. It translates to CASSFRTGSRSINTEAFF.